This TCR beta chain was recovered during a study of blood T cell repertoires in COVID-19. About the research overall: COVID-19 samples, acute and convalescent, were from the United States, Italy and Spain. From T cells, B-cell-depleted T cells, or PBMCs came the material, which was cDNA or gDNA.

As processed by the authors: By means of reference gene primer amplification, nucleated cell counts were estimated. Clones were sequenced by immunoSEQ multiplex PCR, and TCRdb holds only the in-frame ones, with some missing. V and J calls plus clone size are reproduced from that table; the DNA served to infer D and trimming. Here the sample spans about 130,000 clones, about four fifths being singletons. Per germline, CDR1 LGHDT and CDR2 YNNKEL (reference sequence). The ends were cut back, 1 base at V and 5 bases at J, with 8 bases in the middle. The CDR3 sequence is 14 residues long. This chain connects TRBV3-1 (or the pseudogene TRBV3-2) to TRBJ2-2; D gene unclear. The sample taken for sequencing was peripheral blood. The sequence came from an elderly woman with acute or convalescent COVID-19. The CDR3 DNA reads as TGTGCCAGCAGCCAAGGGTCCAGAACCGGGGAGCTGTTTTTT. It yields the protein CASSQGSRTGELFF.